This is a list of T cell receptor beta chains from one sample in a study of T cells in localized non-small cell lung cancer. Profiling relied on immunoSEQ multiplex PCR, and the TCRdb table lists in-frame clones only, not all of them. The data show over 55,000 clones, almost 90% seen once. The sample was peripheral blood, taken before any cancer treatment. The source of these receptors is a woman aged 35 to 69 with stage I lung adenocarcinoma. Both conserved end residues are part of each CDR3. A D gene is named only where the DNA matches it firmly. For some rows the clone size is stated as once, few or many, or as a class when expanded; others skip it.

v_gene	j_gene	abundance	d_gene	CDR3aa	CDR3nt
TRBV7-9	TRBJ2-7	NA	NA	CASSRAWDGISSYEQYF	TGTGCCAGCAGCCGCGCATGGGACGGTATTTCCTCCTACGAGCAGTACTTC
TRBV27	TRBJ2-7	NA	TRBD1	CASSERQGGDEQYF	TGTGCCAGCAGTGAGAGACAGGGTGGCGACGAGCAGTACTTC
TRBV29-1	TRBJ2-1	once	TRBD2	CSVGGLAGDGAYNEQFF	TGCAGCGTTGGGGGACTAGCGGGAGATGGGGCCTACAATGAGCAGTTCTTC
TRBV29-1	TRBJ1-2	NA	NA	CSADRYYSSSNYGYTF	TGCAGCGCCGACCGTTATTACAGTTCGAGTAACTATGGCTACACCTTC
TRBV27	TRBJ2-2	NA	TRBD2	CASSFSTSGRELFF	TGTGCCAGCAGTTTCTCTACTAGCGGTCGGGAGCTGTTTTTT
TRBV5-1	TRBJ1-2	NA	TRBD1	CASSLGGQGNYGYTF	TGCGCCAGCAGCTTGGGGGGACAGGGGAACTATGGCTACACCTTC
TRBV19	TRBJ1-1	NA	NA	CASSRGYTEAFF	TGTGCCAGTAGTAGGGGTTACACTGAAGCTTTCTTT
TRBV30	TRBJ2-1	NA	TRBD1	CAWSVWDREYNEQFF	TGTGCCTGGAGTGTGTGGGACAGGGAATACAATGAGCAGTTCTTC
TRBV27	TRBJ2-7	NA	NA	CASSRWGEGTEQYF	TGTGCCAGCAGTCGGTGGGGAGAAGGTACCGAGCAGTACTTC
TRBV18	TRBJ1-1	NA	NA	CASSPPSRVQHRTEAFF	TGTGCCAGCTCACCACCTAGTAGGGTCCAACACCGCACTGAAGCTTTCTTT
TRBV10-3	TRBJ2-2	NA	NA	CAISEFRLNTGELFF	TGTGCCATCAGTGAGTTTCGACTGAACACCGGGGAGCTGTTTTTT
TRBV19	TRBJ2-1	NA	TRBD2	CASSWLAGPNEQFF	TGTGCCAGTAGTTGGCTAGCGGGACCCAATGAGCAGTTCTTC
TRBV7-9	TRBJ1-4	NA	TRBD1	CASTPGQGNEKLFF	TGTGCCAGCACCCCGGGACAGGGAAACGAAAAACTGTTTTTT
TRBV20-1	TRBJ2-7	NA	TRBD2	CSVAGGYEQYF	TGCAGTGTGGCGGGAGGATACGAGCAGTACTTC
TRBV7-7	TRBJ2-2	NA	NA	CASSSPGSGELFF	TGTGCTAGCAGCTCCCCAGGGTCCGGGGAGCTGTTTTTT
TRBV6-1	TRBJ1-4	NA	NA	CASIGGAGEKLFF	TGTGCCAGCATTGGGGGGGCAGGGGAAAAACTGTTTTTT
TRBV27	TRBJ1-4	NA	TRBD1	CASSFRDRNEKLFF	TGTGCCAGCAGTTTCCGGGACAGGAATGAAAAACTGTTTTTT
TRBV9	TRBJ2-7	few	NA	CASSVGGFDEQYF	TGTGCCAGCAGCGTAGGGGGGTTCGACGAGCAGTACTTC
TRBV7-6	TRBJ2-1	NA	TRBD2	CASSPEGGMWNNEQFF	TGTGCCAGCAGCCCAGAGGGAGGGATGTGGAACAATGAGCAGTTCTTC
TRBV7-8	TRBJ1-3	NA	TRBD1	CASSRTGSSGNTIYF	TGTGCCAGCAGCAGGACAGGTAGCTCTGGAAACACCATATATTTT
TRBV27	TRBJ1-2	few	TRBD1	CASRRGATGLVNYGYTF	TGTGCCAGCCGCAGGGGGGCGACAGGTTTGGTGAACTATGGCTACACCTTC
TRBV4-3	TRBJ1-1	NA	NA	CASSHTTSIDTEAFF	TGCGCCAGCAGCCATACAACATCAATTGACACTGAAGCTTTCTTT
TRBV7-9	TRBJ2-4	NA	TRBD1	CASAGTGGTKNIQYF	TGTGCCAGCGCCGGGACAGGGGGCACCAAAAACATTCAGTACTTC